This T cell receptor beta chain was sequenced during a study of chemoradiotherapy in HPV16-positive cancers (dated 2022 in TCRdb). About the study as a whole: Candidate HPV-specific T-cell clones and common TCR motifs were defined through functional T-cell assays on cells from two HPV16-positive patients. The candidate HPV-specific TCRs and motifs were subsequently tracked in TCR repertoires obtained from approximately 91 patients with HPV-related cancers. Whether T-cell immunity against the HPV oncoproteins E6 and E7 changes during chemoradiotherapy and whether survival is affected by this immunity were examined in the study.

Library prep was done by the immunoSEQ multiplex PCR assay. Sourced from immuneACCESS, this table was stored by TCRdb with only in-frame sequences that have V and J called. A share of the clones is absent; for the studies checked, an unresolved V gene accounts for under half, and the remainder has no known explanation. Present in this sample are some 5,000 clones, roughly 93% of which were seen just once. The top ten constitute 4.3% of the sample. Because repertoires were sampled repeatedly during chemoradiotherapy, clonal expansion in the tumor microenvironment could be followed. A word on this clone: Its antigen is not yet known. The sample holds no much larger clone one base away, and base qualities are not on file.

The cysteine opens and the phenylalanine closes a CDR3 of 16 amino acids. The DNA shown is the 48-base CDR3, in frame from base 1. CDR1 and CDR2 are read off the germline V gene as KGHSH and LQKENI. A distance of 13 bases separates the germline ends of V and J, which lose 0 bases and 2 bases respectively. The paper as a whole reports these results and caveats: The functional definition of HPV-specific T cells came from only a couple of HPV16-positive patients, and the survival association was reported for HPV16-positive patients. In HPV16-positive patients, expansion of HPV-responsive T cells during chemoradiotherapy was found to be associated with improved recurrence-free survival. Expansion of candidate HPV-specific clones and E7-related TCR motifs was observed in the tumor microenvironment during treatment, whereas no such expansion was observed for non-HPV-specific T cells.

This clonotype originated in a human donor with HPV-associated anogenital cancer. The rearranged chain carries TRBV18 and TRBJ1-1; D gene: possibly TRBD1, on 5 matching bases. Sampling was performed from a patient who underwent chemoradiotherapy. The CDR3 region: CASSPPSRGSNTEAFF. The DNA is TGTGCCAGCTCACCACCTTCTAGGGGATCAAACACTGAAGCTTTCTTT. The CDR3, completed at both ends by the reference TRBV18 and TRBJ1-1 genes, gives the full variable domain NAGVMQNPRHLVRRRGQEARLRCSPMKGHSHVYWYRQLPEEGLKFMVYLQKENIIDESGMPKERFSAEFPKEGPSILRIQQVVRGDSAAYFCASSPPSRGSNTEAFFGQGTRLTVV.